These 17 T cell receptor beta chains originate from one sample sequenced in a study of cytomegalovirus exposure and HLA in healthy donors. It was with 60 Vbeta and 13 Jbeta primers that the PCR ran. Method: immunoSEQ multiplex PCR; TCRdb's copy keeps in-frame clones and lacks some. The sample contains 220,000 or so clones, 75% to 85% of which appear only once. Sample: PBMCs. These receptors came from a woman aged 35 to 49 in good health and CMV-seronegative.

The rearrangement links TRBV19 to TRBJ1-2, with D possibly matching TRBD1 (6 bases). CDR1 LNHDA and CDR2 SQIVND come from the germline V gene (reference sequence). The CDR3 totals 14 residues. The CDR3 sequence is CGSRGKQGHYGYTF. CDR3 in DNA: TGTGGGTCTCGGGGTAAACAGGGTCACTATGGCTACACCTTC.

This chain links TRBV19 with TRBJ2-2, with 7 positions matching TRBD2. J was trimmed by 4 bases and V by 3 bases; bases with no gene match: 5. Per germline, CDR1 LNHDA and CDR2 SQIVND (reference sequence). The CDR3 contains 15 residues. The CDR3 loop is CASSMYTGGTGELFF. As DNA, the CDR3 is TGTGCCAGTAGTATGTATACGGGAGGCACCGGGGAGCTGTTTTTT.

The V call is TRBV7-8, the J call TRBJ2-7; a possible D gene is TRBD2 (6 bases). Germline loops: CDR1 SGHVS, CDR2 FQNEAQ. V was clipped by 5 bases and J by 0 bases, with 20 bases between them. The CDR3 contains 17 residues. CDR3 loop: CASSAPTSGGISYEQYF. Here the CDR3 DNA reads TGTGCCAGCAGCGCTCCAACCTCAGGCGGGATCTCCTACGAGCAGTACTTC. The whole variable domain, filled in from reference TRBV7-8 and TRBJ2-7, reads GAGVSQSPRYKVAKRGQDVALRCDPISGHVSLFWYQQALGQGPEFLTYFQNEAQLDKSGLPSDRFFAERPEGSVSTLKIQRTQQEDSAVYLCASSAPTSGGISYEQYFGPGTRLTVT.

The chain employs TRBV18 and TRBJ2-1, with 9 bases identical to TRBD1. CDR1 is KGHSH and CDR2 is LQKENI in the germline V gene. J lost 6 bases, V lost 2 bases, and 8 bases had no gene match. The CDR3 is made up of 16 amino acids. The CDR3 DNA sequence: TGTGCCAGCTCACCATCGGGACAGGGAAGTGGCAATGAGCAGTTCTTC. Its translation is CASSPSGQGSGNEQFF.

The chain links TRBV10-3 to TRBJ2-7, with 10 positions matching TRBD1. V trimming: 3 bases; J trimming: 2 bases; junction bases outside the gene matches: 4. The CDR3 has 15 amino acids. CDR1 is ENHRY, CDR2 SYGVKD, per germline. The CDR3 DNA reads TGTGCCATCAGTGATGAAGGGACAGGGGCCTACGAGCAGTACTTC. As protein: CAISDEGTGAYEQYF.

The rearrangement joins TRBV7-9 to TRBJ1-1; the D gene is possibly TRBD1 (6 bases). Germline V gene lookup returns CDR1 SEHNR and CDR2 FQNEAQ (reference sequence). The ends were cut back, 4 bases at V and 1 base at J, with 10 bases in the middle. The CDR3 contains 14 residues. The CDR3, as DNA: TGTGCCAGCAGCTACCAGGGGAAGAACACTGAAGCTTTCTTT. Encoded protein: CASSYQGKNTEAFF.

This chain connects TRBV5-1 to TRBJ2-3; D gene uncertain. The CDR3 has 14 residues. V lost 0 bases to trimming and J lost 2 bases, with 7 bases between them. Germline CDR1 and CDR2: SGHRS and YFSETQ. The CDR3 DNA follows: TGCGCCAGCAGCTTGGAGCGAACCACAGATACGCAGTATTTT. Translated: CASSLERTTDTQYF.

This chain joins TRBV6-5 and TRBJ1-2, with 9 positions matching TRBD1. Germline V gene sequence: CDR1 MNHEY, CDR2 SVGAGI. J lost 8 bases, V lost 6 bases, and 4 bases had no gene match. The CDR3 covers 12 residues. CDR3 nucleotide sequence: TGTGCCAGCAGATTAGACAGGGGGGGCTACACCTTC. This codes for CASRLDRGGYTF.

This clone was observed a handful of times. The CDR3 here is CASTSTPGNQPQHF. CDR3 in DNA: TGTGCCAGCACCTCAACCCCAGGGAATCAGCCCCAGCATTTT. This chain joins TRBV7-9 and TRBJ1-5; perhaps TRBD1 as D (5 bases). Germline-derived CDR1 and CDR2 are SEHNR and FQNEAQ (reference sequence). V was trimmed by 7 bases and J by 4 bases, leaving 14 bases between them. CDR3 length: 14 amino acids.

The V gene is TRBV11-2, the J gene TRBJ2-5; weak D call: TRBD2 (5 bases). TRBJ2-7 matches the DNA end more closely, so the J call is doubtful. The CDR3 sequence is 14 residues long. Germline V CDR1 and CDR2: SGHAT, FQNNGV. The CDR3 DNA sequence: TGTGCCAGCAGCTTTTACAGCGGTACCTACGAGCAGTACTTC. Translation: CASSFYSGTYEQYF.

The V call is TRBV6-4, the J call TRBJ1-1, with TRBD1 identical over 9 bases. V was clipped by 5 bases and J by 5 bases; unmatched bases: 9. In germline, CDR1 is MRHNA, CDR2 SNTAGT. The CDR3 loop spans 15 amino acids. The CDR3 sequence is CASSSGTGGRTEAFF. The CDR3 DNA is TGTGCCAGCAGTTCGGGAACAGGGGGCCGGACTGAAGCTTTCTTT.

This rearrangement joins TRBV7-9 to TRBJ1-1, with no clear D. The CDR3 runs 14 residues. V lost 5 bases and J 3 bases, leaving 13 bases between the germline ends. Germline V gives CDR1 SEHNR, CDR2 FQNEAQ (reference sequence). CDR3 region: CASSQLLRDTEAFF. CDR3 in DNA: TGTGCCAGCAGCCAATTGTTGCGGGACACTGAAGCTTTCTTT. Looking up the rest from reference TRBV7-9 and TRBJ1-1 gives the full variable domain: DTGVSQNPRHKITKRGQNVTFRCDPISEHNRLYWYRQTLGQGPEFLTYFQNEAQLEKSRLLSDRFSAERPKGSFSTLEIQRTEQGDSAMYLCASSQLLRDTEAFFGQGTRLTVV.

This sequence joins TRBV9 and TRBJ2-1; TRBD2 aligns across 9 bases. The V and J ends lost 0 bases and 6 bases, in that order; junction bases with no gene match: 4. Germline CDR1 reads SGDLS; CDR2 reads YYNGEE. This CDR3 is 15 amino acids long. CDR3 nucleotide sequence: TGTGCCAGCAGCGTAGTAGCGGGAGCTGGCAATGAGCAGTTCTTC. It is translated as CASSVVAGAGNEQFF.

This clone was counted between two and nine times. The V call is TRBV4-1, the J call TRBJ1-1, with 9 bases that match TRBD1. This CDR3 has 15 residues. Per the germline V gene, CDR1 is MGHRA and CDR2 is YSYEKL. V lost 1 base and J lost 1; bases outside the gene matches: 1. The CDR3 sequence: CASSQGTGENTEAFF. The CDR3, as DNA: TGCGCCAGCAGCCAAGGGACAGGGGAGAACACTGAAGCTTTCTTT.

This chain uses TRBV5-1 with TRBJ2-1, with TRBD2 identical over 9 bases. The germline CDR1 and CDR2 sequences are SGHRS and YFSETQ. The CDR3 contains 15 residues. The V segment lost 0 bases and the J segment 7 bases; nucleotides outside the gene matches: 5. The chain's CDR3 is CASSLVAGGPNEQFF. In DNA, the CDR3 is TGCGCCAGCAGCTTGGTGGCGGGAGGGCCAAATGAGCAGTTCTTC.

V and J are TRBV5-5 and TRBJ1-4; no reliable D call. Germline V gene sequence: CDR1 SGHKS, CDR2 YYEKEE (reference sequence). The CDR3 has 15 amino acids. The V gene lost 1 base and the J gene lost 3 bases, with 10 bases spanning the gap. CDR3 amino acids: CASSLTVQPNEKLFF. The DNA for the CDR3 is TGTGCCAGCAGCTTGACAGTCCAACCTAATGAAAAACTGTTTTTT.

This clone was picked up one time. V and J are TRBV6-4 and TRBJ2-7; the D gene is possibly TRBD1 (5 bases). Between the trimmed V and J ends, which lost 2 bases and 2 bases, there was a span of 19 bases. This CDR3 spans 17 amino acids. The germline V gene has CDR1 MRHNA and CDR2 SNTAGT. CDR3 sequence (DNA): TGTGCCAGCAGTGACCAAGTCCCATGGGGCGATACCTACGAGCAGTACTTC. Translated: CASSDQVPWGDTYEQYF.